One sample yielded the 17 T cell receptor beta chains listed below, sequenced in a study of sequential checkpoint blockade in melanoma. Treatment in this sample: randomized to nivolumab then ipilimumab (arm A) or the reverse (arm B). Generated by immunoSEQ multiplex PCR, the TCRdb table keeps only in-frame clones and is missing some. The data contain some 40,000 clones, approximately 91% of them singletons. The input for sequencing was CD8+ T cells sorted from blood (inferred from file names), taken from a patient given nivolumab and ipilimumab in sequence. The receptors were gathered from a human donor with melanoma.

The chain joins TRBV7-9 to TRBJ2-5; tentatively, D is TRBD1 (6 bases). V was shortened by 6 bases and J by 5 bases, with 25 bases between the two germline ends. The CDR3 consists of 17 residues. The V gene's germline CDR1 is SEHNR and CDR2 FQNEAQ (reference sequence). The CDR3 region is CASRQTRGGRGSETQYF. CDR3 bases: TGTGCCAGCAGACAGACCCGTGGCGGCAGGGGTTCGGAGACCCAGTACTTC.

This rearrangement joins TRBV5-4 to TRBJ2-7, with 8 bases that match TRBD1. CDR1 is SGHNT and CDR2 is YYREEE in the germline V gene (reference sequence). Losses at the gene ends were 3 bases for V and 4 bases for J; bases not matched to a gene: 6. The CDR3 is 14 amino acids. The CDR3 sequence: CASSSPGQAYEQYF. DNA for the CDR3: TGTGCCAGCAGCTCGCCGGGACAGGCATACGAGCAGTACTTC.

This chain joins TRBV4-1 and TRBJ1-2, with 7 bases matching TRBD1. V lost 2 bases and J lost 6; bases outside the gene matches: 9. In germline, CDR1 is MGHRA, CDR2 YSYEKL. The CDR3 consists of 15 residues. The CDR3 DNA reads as TGCGCCAGCAGCCAACCCGGGACAGTCCGTGATGGCTACACCTTC. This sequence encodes CASSQPGTVRDGYTF.

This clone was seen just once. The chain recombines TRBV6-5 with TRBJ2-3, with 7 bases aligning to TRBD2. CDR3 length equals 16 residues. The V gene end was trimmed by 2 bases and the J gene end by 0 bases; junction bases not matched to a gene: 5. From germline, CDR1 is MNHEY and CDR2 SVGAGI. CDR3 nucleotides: TGTGCCAGCAGTTACAGTCTAGCGGACAGCACAGATACGCAGTATTTT. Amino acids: CASSYSLADSTDTQYF.

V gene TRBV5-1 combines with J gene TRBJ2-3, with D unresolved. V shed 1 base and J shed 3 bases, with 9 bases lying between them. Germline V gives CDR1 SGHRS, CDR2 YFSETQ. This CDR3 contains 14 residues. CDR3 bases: TGCGCCAGCAGCTTGACAGACAATACAGATACGCAGTATTTT. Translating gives CASSLTDNTDTQYF.

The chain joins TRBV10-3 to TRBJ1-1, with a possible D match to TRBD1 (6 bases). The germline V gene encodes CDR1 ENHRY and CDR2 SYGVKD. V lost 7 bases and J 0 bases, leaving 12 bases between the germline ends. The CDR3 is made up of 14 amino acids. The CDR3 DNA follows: TGTGCCATCAACATGAGGGGGATGAACACTGAAGCTTTCTTT. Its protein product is CAINMRGMNTEAFF.

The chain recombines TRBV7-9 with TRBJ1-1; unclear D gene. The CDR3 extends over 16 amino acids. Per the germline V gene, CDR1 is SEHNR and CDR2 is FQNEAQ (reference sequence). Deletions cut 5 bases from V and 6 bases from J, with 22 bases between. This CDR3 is CASSRTQAGLIAEAFF. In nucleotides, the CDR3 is TGTGCCAGCAGCCGCACCCAGGCCGGTCTTATCGCTGAAGCTTTCTTT.

The CDR3 sequence: CASSQGTGQQPQHF. The CDR3 DNA follows: TGCGCCAGCAGCCAAGGGACAGGGCAACAGCCCCAGCATTTT. V gene TRBV4-1 combines with J gene TRBJ1-5; 8 bases are shared with TRBD1. CDR1 and CDR2 from the germline V gene are MGHRA and YSYEKL. The CDR3 runs 14 residues. The V gene end was trimmed by 1 base and the J gene end by 7 bases; junction bases not matched to a gene: 3.

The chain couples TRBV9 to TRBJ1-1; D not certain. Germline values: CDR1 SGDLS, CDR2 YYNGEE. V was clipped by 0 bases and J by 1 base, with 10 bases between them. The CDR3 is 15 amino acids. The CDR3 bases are TGTGCCAGCAGCGTAGTTGGCAGGCAGAACACTGAAGCTTTCTTT. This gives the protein CASSVVGRQNTEAFF.

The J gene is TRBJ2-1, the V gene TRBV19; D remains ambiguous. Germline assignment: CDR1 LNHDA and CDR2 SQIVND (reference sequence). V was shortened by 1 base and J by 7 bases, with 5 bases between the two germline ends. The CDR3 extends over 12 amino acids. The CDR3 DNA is TGTGCCAGTAGTATAGGCCTAAATGAGCAGTTCTTC. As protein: CASSIGLNEQFF.

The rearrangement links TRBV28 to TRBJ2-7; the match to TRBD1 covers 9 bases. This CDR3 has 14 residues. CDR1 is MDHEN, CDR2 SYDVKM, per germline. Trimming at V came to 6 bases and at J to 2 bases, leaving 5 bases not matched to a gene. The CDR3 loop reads CASRAGQGPYEQYF. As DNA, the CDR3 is TGTGCCAGCAGGGCGGGACAGGGACCCTACGAGCAGTACTTC.

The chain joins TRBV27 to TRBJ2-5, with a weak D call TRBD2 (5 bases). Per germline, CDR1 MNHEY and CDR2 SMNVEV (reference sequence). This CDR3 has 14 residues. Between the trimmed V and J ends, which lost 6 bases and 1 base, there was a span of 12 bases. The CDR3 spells CASSRTRVQETQYF. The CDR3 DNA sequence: TGTGCCAGCAGCCGTACGAGGGTCCAAGAGACCCAGTACTTC.

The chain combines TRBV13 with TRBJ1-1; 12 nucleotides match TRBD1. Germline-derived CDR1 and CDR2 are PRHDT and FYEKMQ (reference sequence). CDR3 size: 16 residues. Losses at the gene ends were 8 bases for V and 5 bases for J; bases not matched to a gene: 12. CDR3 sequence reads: CASLSGQGAPRTEAFF. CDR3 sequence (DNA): TGTGCCAGCCTCTCGGGACAGGGGGCGCCGAGGACTGAAGCTTTCTTT.

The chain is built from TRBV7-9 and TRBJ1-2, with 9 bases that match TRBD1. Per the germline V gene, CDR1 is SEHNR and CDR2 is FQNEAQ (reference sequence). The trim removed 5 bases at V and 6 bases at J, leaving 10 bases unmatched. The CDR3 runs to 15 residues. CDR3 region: CASSLGQGGKDGYTF. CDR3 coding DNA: TGTGCCAGCAGCCTGGGACAGGGAGGCAAGGATGGCTACACCTTC.

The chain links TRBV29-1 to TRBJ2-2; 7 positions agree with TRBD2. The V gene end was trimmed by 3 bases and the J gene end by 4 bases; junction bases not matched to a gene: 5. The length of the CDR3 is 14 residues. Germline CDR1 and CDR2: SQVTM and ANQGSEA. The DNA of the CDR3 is TGCAGCGTTGACGGGGGAGGGCTCACCGGGGAGCTGTTTTTT. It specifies CSVDGGGLTGELFF.

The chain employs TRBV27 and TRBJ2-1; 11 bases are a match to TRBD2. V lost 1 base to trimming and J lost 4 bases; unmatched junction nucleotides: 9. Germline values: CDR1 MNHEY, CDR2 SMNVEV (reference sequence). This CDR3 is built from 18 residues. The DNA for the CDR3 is TGTGCCAGCAGTTTATGGAGACCGGGACTAGCGGCATACAATGAGCAGTTCTTC. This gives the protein CASSLWRPGLAAYNEQFF.

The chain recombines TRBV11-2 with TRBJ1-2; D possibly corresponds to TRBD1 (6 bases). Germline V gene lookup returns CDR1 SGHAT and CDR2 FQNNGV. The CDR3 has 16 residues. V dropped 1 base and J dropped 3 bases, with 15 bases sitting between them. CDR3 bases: TGTGCCAGCAGCTTAGGGGGAGGGGGACAACACTATGGCTACACCTTC. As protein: CASSLGGGGQHYGYTF.